What follows describes a single TCR beta chain. The antigen it recognizes is unknown. No base quality information exists; no much larger clone differs at one position. The record originates from a study of graft-versus-host responses after intestinal transplantation (dated by TCRdb to the early 2020s). Study-level background: The transplants that recipients received were multivisceral, liver-intestinal, or isolated intestinal. The cohort enrolled some 23 intestinal transplant recipients, one of whom was a retransplant, and 3 patients without pretransplant specimens were excluded. All recipients received anti-thymocyte globulin induction followed by maintenance tacrolimus and steroids for around three years. After intestinal transplantation, graft-versus-host and host-versus-graft alloreactive T cell clones were followed in the graft, circulation and bone marrow using bulk TCR-beta CDR3 sequencing. To identify alloreactive clones, pre-transplant mixed lymphocyte reaction products were sequenced and then compared with unstimulated pre-transplant donor and recipient T cells. A peak of at least 4% donor T cells among recipient peripheral blood mononuclear cells was the definition used for donor T cell macrochimerism. Rather than being sequenced by the commercial service, samples from a few later patients were sequenced in-house on an Illumina MiSeq and processed with MiXCR.

In light of the paper, this sample's time point label describes: cells obtained before transplantation from donor or recipient. CD3+CD4+ and CD3+CD8+ populations were FACS-sorted from unstimulated pre-transplant donor and recipient cells taken from spleen or lymph nodes. Study-level results and caveats: The conclusions were limited by the relatively low number and heterogeneity of the intestinal transplant patients. Patients with donor T cell macrochimerism had high GvH to HvG T cell clonal ratios in their allografts. GvH clones were detected in recipient bone marrow, and some appeared earlier in ileal mucosa or blood, consistent with an intestinal mucosal origin. Early after transplant, peak levels of circulating GvH clones were found to be associated with declines in HvG clones.

The junction shows trimming of 1 base on V and 4 bases on J, plus 14 bases between the germline ends. From its cysteine to its phenylalanine, the CDR3 spans 15 amino acids. Only CDR3 DNA remains: 45 bases, in frame from the first base. The germline V gene yields SGDLS for CDR1 and YYNGEE for CDR2. The library was prepared using the immunoSEQ multiplex PCR assay. For most patients, genomic DNA was isolated with the Qiagen DNeasy Blood and Tissue Kit and shipped frozen to Adaptive Biotechnologies for TCR sequencing. Adaptive Biotechnologies carried out high-throughput TCR-beta CDR3 sequencing of genomic DNA for most patients. Per the authors' processing: TCR sequencing data were retrieved from Adaptive's ImmunoSEQ software for 18 patients, whereas three other patients were processed with MiXCR and VDJtools. To correct CD4 versus CD8 sorting errors, sequences present in both subsets at a frequency ratio below 5:1 were removed. CDR3 nucleotide sequences shared between donor and recipient were removed because the origin of such sequences could not be assigned. To count as alloreactive, a clone needed at least 2-fold expansion over unstimulated cells and a minimum CFSE-low frequency of 0.002% (template counts) or 0.001% (read counts). Clones were considered mappable if detected in sequenced pre-transplant spleen, lymph node, or MLR CFSE-low populations of the donor or recipient. The cumulative frequency of alloreactive clones was calculated as a percentage of all sequences, weighted by copy number. Drawn from immuneACCESS, this table holds only the in-frame rearrangements with V and J called that TCRdb kept. Clones are partly lost; checked studies trace under half to an unresolved V gene and leave the rest unexplained. V and J calls and clone size follow that table, whereas D and trimming were derived from the DNA. The sample table shows some 97,000 clones, and more than 75% are seen once. The biggest ten clones account for about 0.9% of the sample.

This receptor chain uses TRBV9 and TRBJ1-2; the D gene is perhaps TRBD1, from 6 matching bases. Sequenced here: unstimulated CD4+ T cells sorted from spleen or lymph node cells, sampled before transplant. This clonotype was obtained from a human donor who was the organ donor for an intestinal transplant. The nucleotide sequence is TGTGCCAGCAGCGTATACAGGGATTCGGGCTATGGCTACACCTTC. The resulting protein is CASSVYRDSGYGYTF.